What follows are 2 T cell receptor beta chains derived from one specimen sequenced in a study of T-cell memory formation after mild COVID-19. MiXCR was run by TCRdb on the 5' RACE reads, yielding one entry per CDR3 protein. The sample consists of 400,000 to 500,000 distinct CDR3 sequences, 15% to 25% of them appearing once. What was sequenced was PBMCs or a T cell subset sorted from them (not recorded which). The source is an adult woman who had mild COVID-19 (a few samples of this study predate the infection). Cell type and time point are not known.

The chain carries TRBV7-2 and TRBJ1-2, with TRBD1 identical over 7 bases. From germline, CDR1 is SGHTA and CDR2 FQGNSA. The CDR3 is 15 amino acids. The J segment lost 1 base and the V segment lost 5 bases, leaving 7 bases of the junction unmatched. The CDR3 bases are TGTGCCAGCAGCACCTCCGGGACAGATAACTATGGCTACACCTTC. It yields the protein CASSTSGTDNYGYTF. The entire variable domain, with the rest obtained from reference TRBV7-2 and TRBJ1-2, is as follows: GAGVSQSPSNKVTEKGKDVELRCDPISGHTALYWYRQSLGQGLEFLIYFQGNSAPDKSGLPSDRFSAERTGGSVSTLTIQRTQQEDSAVYLCASSTSGTDNYGYTFGSGTRLTVV.

This sequence joins TRBV7-6 and TRBJ2-2; D gene unclear. Germline lookup yields CDR1 SGHVS and CDR2 FNYEAQ. This CDR3 has 14 amino acids. V was shortened by 5 bases and J by 4 bases, with 11 bases between the two germline ends. This chain's CDR3 is CASSQYGSTGELFF. The CDR3 DNA reads as TGTGCCAGCAGCCAGTACGGCTCCACCGGGGAGCTGTTTTTT.